Listed below are T cell receptor beta chains from one sample, sequenced in a study of cytomegalovirus exposure and HLA in healthy donors. Sequencing used immunoSEQ multiplex PCR; TCRdb keeps in-frame clones, though not all of them. The sample consists of roughly 120,000 clones, around two thirds of them appearing once. The sequenced sample was PBMCs. The origin of the receptors is a woman in her forties in good health and CMV-seropositive. The CDR3 runs from the conserved cysteine through the conserved F or W. D genes are given only for firm matches. Clone size is shown for a subset of rows, as once, few, many or a class of expanded clone.

V gene	J gene	clone size	D gene	CDR3 protein	CDR3 DNA
TRBV19	TRBJ2-7	.	.	CASSISVYRVDEQYF	TGTGCCAGTAGTATAAGTGTTTACAGGGTAGACGAGCAGTACTTC
TRBV6-6	TRBJ2-4	few	.	CASSYSRLQNIQYF	TGTGCCAGCAGTTACTCGAGGCTTCAAAACATTCAGTACTTC
TRBV6-5	TRBJ2-2	.	.	CASTWEYGRGGELFF	TGTGCCAGCACTTGGGAGTACGGGCGCGGCGGGGAGCTGTTTTTT
TRBV7-9	TRBJ1-2	.	TRBD1	CASSLGDRGKGYTF	TGTGCCAGCAGCTTAGGAGACAGGGGGAAAGGCTACACCTTC
TRBV9	TRBJ1-1	.	TRBD1	CASSPRTGLGVNTEAFF	TGTGCCAGCAGCCCCCGGACAGGGCTAGGGGTGAACACTGAAGCTTTCTTT
TRBV4-1	TRBJ1-1	.	.	CASSQDAAQNTEAFF	TGCGCCAGCAGCCAAGACGCGGCACAAAACACTGAAGCTTTCTTT
TRBV9	TRBJ2-1	.	TRBD2	CASSGGGTSSYNEQFF	TGTGCCAGCAGCGGGGGGGGGACTAGCTCTTACAATGAGCAGTTCTTC
TRBV14	TRBJ2-6	.	TRBD2	CASSRTSGIVNVLTF	TGTGCCAGCAGCCGGACTAGCGGGATAGTCAACGTCCTGACTTTC
TRBV25-1	TRBJ2-3	.	TRBD2	CASDSRGGKTDTQYF	TGTGCCAGTGACAGCCGCGGGGGTAAAACAGATACGCAGTATTTT
TRBV12-5	TRBJ1-1	.	.	CASGYGDTEAFF	TGTGCTAGTGGATACGGGGACACTGAAGCTTTCTTT
TRBV6-6	TRBJ1-2	once	TRBD1	CASRLFSDRRHGYTF	TGTGCCAGCAGGCTTTTCTCGGACAGGAGGCATGGCTACACCTTC
TRBV7-8	TRBJ2-5	once	.	CASSFSREETQYF	TGTGCCAGCAGCTTTAGCAGAGAAGAGACCCAGTACTTC
TRBV25-1	TRBJ1-1	.	TRBD1	CASSEYVSGTGGTEAFF	TGTGCCAGCAGTGAATATGTATCAGGGACAGGGGGCACTGAAGCTTTCTTT
TRBV30	TRBJ2-5	.	TRBD2	CAWSVLFGLAGQPEGEQYF	TGTGCCTGGAGTGTATTATTCGGACTAGCGGGACAACCGGAGGGGGAGCAGTACTTC
TRBV2	TRBJ2-7	few	.	CASCPRDISYEQYF	TGTGCCAGCTGTCCTAGGGACATTTCCTACGAGCAGTACTTC
TRBV21-1	TRBJ2-7	.	.	CASSKGHRDYEQYF	TGTGCCAGCAGCAAAGGTCACAGGGATTACGAGCAGTACTTC
TRBV28	TRBJ2-1	few	TRBD2	CASSFPRMGLAGELTYNEQFF	TGTGCCAGCAGTTTCCCGAGGATGGGACTAGCGGGCGAACTAACCTACAATGAGCAGTTCTTC
TRBV5-4	TRBJ2-1	few	.	CASSWGLGYNEQFF	TGTGCCAGCAGCTGGGGGCTAGGGTACAATGAGCAGTTCTTC
TRBV11-2	TRBJ2-7	.	TRBD1	CASRPGTGFYEQYF	TGTGCCAGCAGGCCCGGGACAGGATTCTACGAGCAGTACTTC
TRBV7-9	TRBJ1-2	.	TRBD1	CASSRTGTLWGYTF	TGTGCCAGCAGCCGGACAGGAACCCTCTGGGGCTACACCTTC
TRBV13	TRBJ2-2	few	.	CASTSPDTGELFF	TGTGCCAGCACGTCCCCTGACACCGGGGAGCTGTTTTTT
TRBV7-9	TRBJ2-3	.	.	CASSFSHAPGTDTQYF	TGTGCCAGCAGCTTTAGCCACGCGCCAGGCACAGATACGCAGTATTTT
TRBV6-5	TRBJ1-4	.	.	CASRRGEKLFF	TGTGCCAGCAGACGGGGTGAAAAACTGTTTTTT
TRBV25-1	TRBJ1-1	.	.	CASSEQNTEAFF	TGTGCCAGCAGTGAACAGAACACTGAAGCTTTCTTT
TRBV10-2	TRBJ2-1	.	.	CASSERDNHNEQFF	TGCGCCAGCAGTGAGAGGGACAATCACAATGAGCAGTTCTTC
TRBV19	TRBJ2-4	.	TRBD2	CASSIYRGTSVLYF	TGTGCCAGTAGTATTTACCGAGGGACTAGCGTGTTGTACTTC
TRBV7-3	TRBJ2-7	few	.	CASSPGRGEQYF	TGTGCCAGCAGCCCTGGACGGGGAGAGCAGTACTTC
TRBV7-9	TRBJ1-4	.	.	CASSLPGEKLFF	TGTGCCAGCAGCTTACCGGGTGAAAAACTGTTTTTT
TRBV29-1	TRBJ2-3	few	.	CSVEDSDSRDILDTQYF	TGCAGCGTTGAAGATTCGGACAGCCGCGATATTTTAGATACGCAGTATTTT
TRBV27	TRBJ1-2	few	.	CASSLEAQLSPYGYTF	TGTGCCAGCAGTTTAGAGGCCCAGCTTAGTCCCTATGGCTACACCTTC
TRBV9	TRBJ2-2	few	.	CASSGGHPGELFF	TGTGCCAGCAGCGGGGGACACCCCGGGGAGCTGTTTTTT
TRBV19	TRBJ2-6	once	TRBD1	CASRTGIVGANVLTF	TGTGCCAGTAGGACAGGGATCGTTGGGGCCAACGTCCTGACTTTC
TRBV5-1	TRBJ2-1	.	.	CASSLGGRNEQFF	TGCGCCAGCAGCTTGGGGGGCAGGAATGAGCAGTTCTTC
TRBV6-5	TRBJ1-2	.	.	CASSYSTGGDYGYTF	TGTGCCAGCAGTTACTCGACTGGGGGCGACTATGGCTACACCTTC
TRBV4-3	TRBJ2-7	.	.	CASSQVADYSYEQYF	TGCGCCAGCAGCCAAGTTGCAGATTACTCCTACGAGCAGTACTTC
TRBV4-3	TRBJ1-1	.	.	CASSQDFLNTEAFF	TGCGCCAGCAGCCAAGATTTTTTAAACACTGAAGCTTTCTTT
TRBV5-1	TRBJ2-7	.	.	CASSLAGRSSEYF	TGCGCCAGCAGCTTGGCCGGAAGGAGCTCCGAGTACTTC
TRBV4-2	TRBJ2-3	.	TRBD1	CASSLGTGEADTQYF	TGTGCCAGCAGCCTAGGGACAGGGGAGGCAGATACGCAGTATTTT
TRBV7-6	TRBJ2-2	.	.	CASSQLPPPAAPTSSNTGELFF	TGTGCCAGCAGCCAACTACCCCCCCCGGCAGCCCCAACCTCCTCGAACACCGGGGAGCTGTTTTTT
TRBV13	TRBJ2-1	.	.	CASSAPGAKSVPTHNEQFF	TGTGCCAGCAGCGCCCCAGGGGCGAAGAGCGTACCCACCCACAATGAGCAGTTCTTC
TRBV5-4	TRBJ1-4	.	.	CASSLGGGRNEKLFF	TGTGCCAGCAGCCTCGGCGGGGGGCGTAATGAAAAACTGTTTTTT
TRBV30	TRBJ2-1	.	TRBD2	CAWSRSGTYNEQFF	TGTGCCTGGAGTAGAAGCGGGACTTACAATGAGCAGTTCTTC
TRBV19	TRBJ1-5	.	.	CASRLATNNQPQHF	TGTGCCAGTAGGCTAGCCACCAACAATCAGCCCCAGCATTTT